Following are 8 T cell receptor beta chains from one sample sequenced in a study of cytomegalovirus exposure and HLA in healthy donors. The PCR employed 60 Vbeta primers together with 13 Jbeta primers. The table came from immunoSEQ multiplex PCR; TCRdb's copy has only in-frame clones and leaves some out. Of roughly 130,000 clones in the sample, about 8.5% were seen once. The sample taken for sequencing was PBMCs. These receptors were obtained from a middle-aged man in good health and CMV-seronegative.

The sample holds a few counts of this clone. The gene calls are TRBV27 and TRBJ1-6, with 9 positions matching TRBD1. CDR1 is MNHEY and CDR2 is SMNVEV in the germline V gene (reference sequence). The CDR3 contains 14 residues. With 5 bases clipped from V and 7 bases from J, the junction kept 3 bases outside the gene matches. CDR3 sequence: CASSRTGENSPLHF. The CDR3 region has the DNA TGTGCCAGCAGTAGGACAGGGGAAAATTCACCCCTCCACTTT.

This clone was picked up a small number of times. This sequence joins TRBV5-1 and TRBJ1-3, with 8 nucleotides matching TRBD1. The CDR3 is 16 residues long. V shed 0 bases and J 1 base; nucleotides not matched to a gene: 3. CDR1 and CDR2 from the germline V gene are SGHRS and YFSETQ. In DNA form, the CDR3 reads TGCGCCAGCAGCTTGGGGGGGACAGGTTCTGGAAACACCATATATTTT. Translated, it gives CASSLGGTGSGNTIYF.

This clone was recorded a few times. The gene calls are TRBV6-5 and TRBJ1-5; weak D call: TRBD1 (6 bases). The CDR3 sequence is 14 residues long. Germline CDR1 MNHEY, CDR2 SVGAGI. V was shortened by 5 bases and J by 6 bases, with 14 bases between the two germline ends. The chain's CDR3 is CASSQPGVSQPQHF. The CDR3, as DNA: TGTGCCAGCAGTCAGCCAGGGGTTAGTCAGCCCCAGCATTTT.

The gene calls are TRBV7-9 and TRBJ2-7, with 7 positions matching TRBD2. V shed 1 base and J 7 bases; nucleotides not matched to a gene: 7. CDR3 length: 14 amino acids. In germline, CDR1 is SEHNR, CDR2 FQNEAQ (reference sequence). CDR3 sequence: CASSLEGGGSEQYF. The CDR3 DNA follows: TGTGCCAGCAGCTTAGAGGGCGGGGGAAGTGAGCAGTACTTC.

CDR3 in amino acids: CASSVGDRGWEKLFF. The DNA for the CDR3 is TGTGCCAGCAGCGTAGGAGACAGGGGGTGGGAAAAACTGTTTTTT. The chain uses TRBV9 and TRBJ1-4, with TRBD1 matching 9 bases. V was clipped by 0 bases and J by 8 bases; unmatched bases: 5. This CDR3 region has 15 residues. From germline, CDR1 is SGDLS and CDR2 YYNGEE.

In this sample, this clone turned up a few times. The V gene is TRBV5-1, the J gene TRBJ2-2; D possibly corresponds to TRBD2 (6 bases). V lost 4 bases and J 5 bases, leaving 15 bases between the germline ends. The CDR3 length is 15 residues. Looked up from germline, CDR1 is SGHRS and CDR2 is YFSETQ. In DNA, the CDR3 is TGCGCCAGCAGCCGCTCGGGGGAGAGGACCGGGGAGCTGTTTTTT. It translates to CASSRSGERTGELFF.

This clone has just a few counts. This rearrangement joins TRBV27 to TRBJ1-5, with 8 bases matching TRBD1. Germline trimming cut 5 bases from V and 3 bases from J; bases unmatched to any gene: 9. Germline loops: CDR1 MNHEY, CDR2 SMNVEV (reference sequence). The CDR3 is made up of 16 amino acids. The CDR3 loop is CASSPQTGVNNQPQHF. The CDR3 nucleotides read TGTGCCAGCAGTCCCCAGACAGGGGTTAACAATCAGCCCCAGCATTTT.

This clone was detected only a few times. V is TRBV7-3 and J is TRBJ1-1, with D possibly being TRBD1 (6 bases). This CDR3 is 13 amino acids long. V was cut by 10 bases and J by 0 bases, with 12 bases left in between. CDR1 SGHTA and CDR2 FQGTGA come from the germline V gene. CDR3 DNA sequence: TGTGCCACTTCGACAGGAGTGAACACTGAAGCTTTCTTT. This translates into CATSTGVNTEAFF.